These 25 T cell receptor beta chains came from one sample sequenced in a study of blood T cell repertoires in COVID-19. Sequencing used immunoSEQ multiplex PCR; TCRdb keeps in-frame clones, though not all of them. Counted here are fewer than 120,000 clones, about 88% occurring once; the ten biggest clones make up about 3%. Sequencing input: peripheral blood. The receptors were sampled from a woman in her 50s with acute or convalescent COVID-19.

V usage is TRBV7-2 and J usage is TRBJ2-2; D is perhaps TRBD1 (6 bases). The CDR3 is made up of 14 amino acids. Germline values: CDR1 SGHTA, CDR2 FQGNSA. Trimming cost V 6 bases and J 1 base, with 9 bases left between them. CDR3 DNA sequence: TGTGCCAGCAGTCAGGGACAGAACACCGGGGAGCTGTTTTTT. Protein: CASSQGQNTGELFF.

The CDR3 sequence is CASSLVAGAYNEQFF. The CDR3 region has the DNA TGCGCCAGCAGCTTGGTTGCGGGAGCCTACAATGAGCAGTTCTTC. The rearrangement links TRBV5-1 to TRBJ2-1; 7 bases are a match to TRBD2. The CDR3 runs to 15 residues. Unmatched junction bases numbered 2, after V lost 0 bases and J lost 2 bases. Per the germline V gene, CDR1 is SGHRS and CDR2 is YFSETQ.

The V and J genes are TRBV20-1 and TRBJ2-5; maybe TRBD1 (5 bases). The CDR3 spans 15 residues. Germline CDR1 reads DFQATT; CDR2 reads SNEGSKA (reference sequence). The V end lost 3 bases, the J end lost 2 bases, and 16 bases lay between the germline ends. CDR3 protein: CSASTVGAAQETQYF. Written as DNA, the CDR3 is TGCAGTGCTAGTACGGTTGGGGCAGCGCAAGAGACCCAGTACTTC.

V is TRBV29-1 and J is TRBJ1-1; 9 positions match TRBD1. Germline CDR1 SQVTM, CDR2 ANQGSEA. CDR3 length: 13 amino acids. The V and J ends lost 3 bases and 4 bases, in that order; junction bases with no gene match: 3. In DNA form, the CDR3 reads TGCAGCGTTGAGACAGGGGGGGCCACTGAAGCTTTCTTT. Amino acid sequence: CSVETGGATEAFF.

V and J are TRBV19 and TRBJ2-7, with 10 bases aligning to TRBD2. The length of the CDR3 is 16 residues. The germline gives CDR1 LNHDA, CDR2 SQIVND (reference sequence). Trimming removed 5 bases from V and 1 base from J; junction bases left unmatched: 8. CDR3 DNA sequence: TGTGCCAGTAGTCCCTATAGCGGGAGGAGGTCCTACGAGCAGTACTTC. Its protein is CASSPYSGRRSYEQYF.

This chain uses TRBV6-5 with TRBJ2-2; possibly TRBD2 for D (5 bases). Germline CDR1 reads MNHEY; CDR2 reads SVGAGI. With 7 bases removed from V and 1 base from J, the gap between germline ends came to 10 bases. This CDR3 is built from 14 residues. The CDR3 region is CASISGGNTGELFF. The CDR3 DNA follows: TGTGCCAGCATAAGCGGAGGGAACACCGGGGAGCTGTTTTTT.

The CDR3 nucleotides read TGTGCCAGCAGCTTGGGGGCAGACAGCTCCTACAATGAGCAGTTCTTC. Amino acid sequence: CASSLGADSSYNEQFF. This chain joins TRBV7-2 and TRBJ2-1; maybe TRBD1 (6 bases). V was trimmed by 3 bases and J by 0 bases, leaving 12 bases between them. Germline CDR1 reads SGHTA; CDR2 reads FQGNSA. The length of the CDR3 is 16 residues.

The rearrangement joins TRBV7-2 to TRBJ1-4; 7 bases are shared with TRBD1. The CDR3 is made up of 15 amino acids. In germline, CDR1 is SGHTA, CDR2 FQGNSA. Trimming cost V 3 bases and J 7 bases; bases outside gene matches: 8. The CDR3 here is CASSFVQGGGEKLFF. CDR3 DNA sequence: TGTGCCAGCAGCTTCGTTCAGGGGGGCGGTGAAAAACTGTTTTTT.

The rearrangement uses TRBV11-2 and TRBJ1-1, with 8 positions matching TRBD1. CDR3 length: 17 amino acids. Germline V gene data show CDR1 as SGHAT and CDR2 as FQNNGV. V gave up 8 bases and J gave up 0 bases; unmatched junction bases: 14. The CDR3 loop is CASPRKTGVNMNTEAFF. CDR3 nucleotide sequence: TGTGCCAGCCCGCGGAAGACAGGGGTCAACATGAACACTGAAGCTTTCTTT.

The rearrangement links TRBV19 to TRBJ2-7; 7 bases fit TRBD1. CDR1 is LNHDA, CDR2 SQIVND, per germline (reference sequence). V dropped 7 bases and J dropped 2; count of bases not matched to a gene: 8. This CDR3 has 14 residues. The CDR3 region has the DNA TGTGCCAGTACTCCGGACAGGCCCCCCTACGAGCAGTACTTC. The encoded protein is CASTPDRPPYEQYF.

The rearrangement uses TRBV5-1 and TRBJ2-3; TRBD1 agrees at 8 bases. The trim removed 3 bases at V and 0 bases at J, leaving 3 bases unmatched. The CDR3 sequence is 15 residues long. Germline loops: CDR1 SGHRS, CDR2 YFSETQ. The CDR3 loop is CASSSRDRSTDTQYF. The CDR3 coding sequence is TGCGCCAGCAGCTCCCGGGACAGGAGCACAGATACGCAGTATTTT. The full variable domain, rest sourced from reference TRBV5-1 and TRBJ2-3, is KAGVTQTPRYLIKTRGQQVTLSCSPISGHRSVSWYQQTPGQGLQFLFEYFSETQRNKGNFPGRFSGRQFSNSRSEMNVSTLELGDSALYLCASSSRDRSTDTQYFGPGTRLTVL.

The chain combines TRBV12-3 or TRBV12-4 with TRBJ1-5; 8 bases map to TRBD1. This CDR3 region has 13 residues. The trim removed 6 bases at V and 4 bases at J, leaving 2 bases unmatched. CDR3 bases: TGTGCCAGCAGGTACAGGGGGAATCAGCCCCAGCATTTT. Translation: CASRYRGNQPQHF.

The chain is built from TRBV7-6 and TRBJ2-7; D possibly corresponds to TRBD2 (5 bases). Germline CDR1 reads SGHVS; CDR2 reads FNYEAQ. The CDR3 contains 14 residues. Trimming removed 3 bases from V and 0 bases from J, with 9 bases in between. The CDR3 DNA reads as TGTGCCAGCAGCTTCACTGGGAGCTCCTACGAGCAGTACTTC. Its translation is CASSFTGSSYEQYF.

CDR3 sequence: CASSLAGLAGNEQFF. The CDR3 DNA follows: TGTGCCAGCAGTTTAGCGGGACTAGCGGGAAATGAGCAGTTCTTC. This chain links TRBV6-5 with TRBJ2-1; 13 positions match TRBD2. This CDR3 contains 15 residues. Losses at the gene ends were 4 bases for V and 7 bases for J; bases not matched to a gene: 4. The germline CDR1 and CDR2 sequences are MNHEY and SVGAGI.

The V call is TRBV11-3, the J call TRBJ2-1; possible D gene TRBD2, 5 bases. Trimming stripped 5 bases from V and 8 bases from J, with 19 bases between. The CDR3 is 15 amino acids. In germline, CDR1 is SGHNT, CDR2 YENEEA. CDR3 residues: CASSTDGGSHYEQFF. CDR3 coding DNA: TGTGCCAGCAGCACAGACGGAGGCAGCCATTATGAGCAGTTCTTC.

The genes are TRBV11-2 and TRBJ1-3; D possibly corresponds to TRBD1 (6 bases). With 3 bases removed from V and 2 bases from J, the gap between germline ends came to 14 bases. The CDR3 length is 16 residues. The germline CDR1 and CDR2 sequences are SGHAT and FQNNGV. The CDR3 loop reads CASSFQQGVTGNTIYF. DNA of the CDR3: TGTGCCAGCAGCTTCCAACAGGGAGTGACTGGAAACACCATATATTTT.

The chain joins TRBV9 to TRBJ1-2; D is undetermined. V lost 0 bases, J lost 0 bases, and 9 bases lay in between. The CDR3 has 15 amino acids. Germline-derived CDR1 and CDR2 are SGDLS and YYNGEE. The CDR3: CASSVGGSSNYGYTF. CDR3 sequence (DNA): TGTGCCAGCAGCGTAGGCGGCAGCTCTAACTATGGCTACACCTTC.

In DNA, the CDR3 is TGTGCCAGTAGTATTATTTCCAAGGGGACTGAAGCTTTCTTT. It is translated as CASSIISKGTEAFF. The rearrangement uses TRBV19 and TRBJ1-1; D perhaps matches TRBD1 (5 bases). V dropped 3 bases and J dropped 5 bases, with 13 bases sitting between them. CDR3 size: 14 residues. In germline, CDR1 is LNHDA, CDR2 SQIVND (reference sequence).

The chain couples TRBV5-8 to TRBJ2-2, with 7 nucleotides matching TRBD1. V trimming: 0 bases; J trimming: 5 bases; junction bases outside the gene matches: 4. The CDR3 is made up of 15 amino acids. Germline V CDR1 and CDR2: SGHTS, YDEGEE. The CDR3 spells CASSLDQGETGELFF. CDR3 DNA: TGTGCCAGCAGCTTGGACCAGGGGGAAACCGGGGAGCTGTTTTTT.

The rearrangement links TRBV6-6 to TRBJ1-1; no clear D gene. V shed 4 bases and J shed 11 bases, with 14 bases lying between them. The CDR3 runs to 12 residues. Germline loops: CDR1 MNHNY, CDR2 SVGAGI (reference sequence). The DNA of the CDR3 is TGTGCCAGCAGTTCGCAGAGAGGGCGGGCTTTCTTT. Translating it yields CASSSQRGRAFF.

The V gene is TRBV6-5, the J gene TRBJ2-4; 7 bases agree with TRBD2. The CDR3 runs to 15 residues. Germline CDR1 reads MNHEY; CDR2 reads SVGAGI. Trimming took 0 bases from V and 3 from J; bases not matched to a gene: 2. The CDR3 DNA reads TGTGCCAGCAGTTACTCGGGGGGGGTCAAAAACATTCAGTACTTC. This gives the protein CASSYSGGVKNIQYF.

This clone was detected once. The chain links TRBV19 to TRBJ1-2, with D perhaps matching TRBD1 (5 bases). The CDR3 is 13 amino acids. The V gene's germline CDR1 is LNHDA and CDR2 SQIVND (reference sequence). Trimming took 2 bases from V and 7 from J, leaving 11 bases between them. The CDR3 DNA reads TGTGCCAGTAGTATAAGGGGTCAAAGTGGCTACACCTTC. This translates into CASSIRGQSGYTF.

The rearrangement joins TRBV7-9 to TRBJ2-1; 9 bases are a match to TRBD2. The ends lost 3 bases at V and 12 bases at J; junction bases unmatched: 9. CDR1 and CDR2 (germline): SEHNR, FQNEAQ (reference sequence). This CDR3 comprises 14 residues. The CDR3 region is CASSFLAGLGPQFF. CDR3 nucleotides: TGTGCCAGCAGCTTCCTAGCGGGGTTAGGTCCGCAGTTCTTC.

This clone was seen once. CDR3 sequence reads: CASSSTTNQPQHF. CDR3 nucleotide sequence: TGTGCCAGCAGTTCCACAACAAATCAGCCCCAGCATTTT. V gene TRBV6-5 combines with J gene TRBJ1-5; D gene unclear. The germline V gene encodes CDR1 MNHEY and CDR2 SVGAGI. The CDR3 sequence is 13 residues long. V was clipped by 4 bases and J by 4 bases, with 8 bases between them.

CDR3 sequence reads: CASTGESETQYF. In nucleotides, the CDR3 is TGCGCCAGCACAGGGGAATCAGAGACCCAGTACTTC. This sequence joins TRBV5-1 and TRBJ2-5; perhaps TRBD1 as D (6 bases). This CDR3 is 12 amino acids long. Germline CDR1 reads SGHRS; CDR2 reads YFSETQ. Between the trimmed V and J ends, which lost 6 bases and 4 bases, there was a span of 10 bases.